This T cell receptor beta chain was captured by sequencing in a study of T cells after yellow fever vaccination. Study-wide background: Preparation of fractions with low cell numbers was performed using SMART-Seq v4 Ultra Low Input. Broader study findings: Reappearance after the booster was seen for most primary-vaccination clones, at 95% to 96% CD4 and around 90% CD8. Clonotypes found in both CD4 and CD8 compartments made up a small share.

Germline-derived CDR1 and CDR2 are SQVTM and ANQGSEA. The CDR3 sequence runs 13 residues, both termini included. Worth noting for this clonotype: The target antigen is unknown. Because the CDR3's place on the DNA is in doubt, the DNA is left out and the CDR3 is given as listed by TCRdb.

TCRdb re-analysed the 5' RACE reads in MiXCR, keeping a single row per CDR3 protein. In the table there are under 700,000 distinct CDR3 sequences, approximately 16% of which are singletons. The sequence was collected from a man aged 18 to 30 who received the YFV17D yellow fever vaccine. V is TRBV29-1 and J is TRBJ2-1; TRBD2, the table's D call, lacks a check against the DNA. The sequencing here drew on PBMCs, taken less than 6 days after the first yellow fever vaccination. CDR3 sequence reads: CSVEAVGEGIEFF.